A single sample gave rise to the 30 T cell receptor beta chains below, sequenced in a study of T cell repertoires in cytomegalovirus infection. TCRdb ran MiXCR on the reads and lists one entry per CDR3 protein. The sample lists approximately 110,000 distinct CDR3 sequences; about 30% were seen once. For these receptors, no antigen is known. This specimen consisted of CD8+ T cells from cultured PBMCs, obtained from culture after CMV antigen stimulation. These receptors were obtained from a human donor in good health (CMV status not recorded). Some clones in this sample may be carry-over from other donors' samples.

CDR3 sequence (DNA): TGTGCCAGCAGTGACCCTACCCACACAGATACGCAGTATTTT. Translating it yields CASSDPTHTDTQYF. This chain joins TRBV25-1 and TRBJ2-3; D is ambiguous. CDR1 MGHDK and CDR2 SYGVNS come from the germline V gene. The CDR3 runs to 14 residues. V lost 3 bases and J 2 bases, leaving 9 bases between the germline ends.

This clonotype was detected ten times or more. The CDR3 DNA follows: TGTGCCAGCAGTTTGACTCCTCTGATGAACACTGAAGCTTTCTTT. Its translation: CASSLTPLMNTEAFF. The chain combines TRBV6-2 or TRBV6-3 with TRBJ1-1; D uncertain. From germline, CDR1 is MNHEY and CDR2 SVGEGT. V lost 4 bases and J 0 bases, leaving 12 bases between the germline ends. There are 15 residues in the CDR3.

This chain uses TRBV5-5 with TRBJ1-4; the D is unclear. This CDR3 region has 14 residues. V gave up 3 bases and J gave up 0 bases, with 6 bases separating them. In germline, CDR1 is SGHKS, CDR2 YYEKEE (reference sequence). CDR3 sequence (DNA): TGTGCCAGCAGCTCTCCATCAACTAATGAAAAACTGTTTTTT. Protein: CASSSPSTNEKLFF.

This clonotype was observed once. A read error is possible here, since a much larger clone lies one base away. The chain has TRBV18 and TRBJ1-5; D is unresolved. This CDR3 spans 12 amino acids. Germline V gene sequence: CDR1 KGHSH, CDR2 LQKENI. CDR3 loop: CASSDGNQPQRF. The CDR3 DNA reads as TGTGCCAGCTCGGACGGGAATCAGCCCCAGCGTTTT.

The chain couples TRBV12-3 or TRBV12-4 to TRBJ2-7; 13 bases line up with TRBD2. V was clipped by 6 bases and J by 9 bases; unmatched bases: 8. The length of the CDR3 is 14 residues. In DNA, the CDR3 is TGTGCCAGCAGCACAACTAGCGGGGGGGCCGTGCAGTACTTC. It yields the protein CASSTTSGGAVQYF.

The CDR3 nucleotides are TGTGCCAGCATTCGAGGGGACCACCAAGAGACCCAGTACTTC. It codes for CASIRGDHQETQYF. The gene calls are TRBV2 and TRBJ2-5, with D perhaps matching TRBD1 or TRBD2 (5 bases each). This CDR3 contains 14 residues. The V end was cut by 7 bases, the J end by 0 bases, with 12 bases between. The germline CDR1 and CDR2 sequences are SNHLY and FYNNEI.

The chain joins TRBV4-2 to TRBJ2-1, with TRBD1 as a possible D gene (6 bases). This CDR3 is 16 amino acids long. The V end lost 0 bases, the J end lost 4 bases, and 13 bases lay between the germline ends. Looked up from germline, CDR1 is LGHNA and CDR2 is YNFKEQ. CDR3 coding DNA: TGTGCCAGCAGCCAAGAGAGAAGACAGGCATACAATGAGCAGTTCTTC. Protein product: CASSQERRQAYNEQFF.

The rearrangement joins TRBV5-1 to TRBJ2-2, with TRBD1 as a possible D gene (5 bases). This CDR3 comprises 15 residues. CDR1 and CDR2 from the germline V gene are SGHRS and YFSETQ. Trimming pared 2 bases from V and 4 bases from J, leaving 12 bases between. As DNA, the CDR3 is TGCGCCAGCAGCTTCTTTAGGGGCGGCACCGGGGAGCTGTTTTTT. Its translation is CASSFFRGGTGELFF.

This rearrangement joins TRBV5-4 to TRBJ2-7; D is undetermined. Germline V gives CDR1 SGHNT, CDR2 YYREEE (reference sequence). CDR3 size: 15 residues. V was trimmed by 0 bases and J by 1 base, leaving 11 bases between them. Here the CDR3 DNA reads TGTGCCAGCAGCTTGGCCGCAAGTCCATCCTACGAGCAGTACTTC. Its protein product is CASSLAASPSYEQYF.

The gene calls are TRBV6-5 and TRBJ2-3, with TRBD2 identical over 13 bases. This CDR3 has 19 amino acids. CDR1 is MNHEY, CDR2 SVGAGI, per germline. With V trimmed by 5 bases and J by 2 bases, 13 bases remained unmatched. The CDR3 here is CASSRGLAGAILTTDTQYF. CDR3 nucleotides: TGTGCCAGCAGTAGAGGACTAGCGGGGGCCATACTAACCACAGATACGCAGTATTTT.

This clonotype was recorded at least ten times. The J gene is TRBJ2-7, the V gene TRBV4-1; tentatively, D is TRBD2 (5 bases). Trimming left V 1 base short and J 7 bases short, with 17 bases between. Germline CDR1 MGHRA, CDR2 YSYEKL. The length of the CDR3 is 15 residues. CDR3 DNA: TGCGCCAGCAGCCAAGTTCCCGGGGTCATAATTGAGCAGTACTTC. It is translated as CASSQVPGVIIEQYF.

This chain uses TRBV4-1 with TRBJ2-3; 11 bases are shared with TRBD2. The germline V gene has CDR1 MGHRA and CDR2 YSYEKL. The V gene end was trimmed by 4 bases and the J gene end by 4 bases; junction bases not matched to a gene: 4. The CDR3 length is 15 residues. This chain's CDR3 is CASSLSGGEADTQYF. CDR3 DNA sequence: TGCGCCAGCAGCCTTAGCGGGGGGGAGGCAGATACGCAGTATTTT.

This clonotype showed up just once. V usage is TRBV7-9 and J usage is TRBJ2-7; D perhaps matches TRBD1 (5 bases). The CDR3 has 13 residues. Germline loops: CDR1 SEHNR, CDR2 FQNEAQ (reference sequence). Trimming left V 8 bases short and J 0 bases short, with 11 bases between. The CDR3 DNA is TGTGCCAGCGCGGAAGACAGCTCCTACGAGCAGTACTTC. This gives the protein CASAEDSSYEQYF. The full variable domain, in which reference TRBV7-9 and TRBJ2-7 provide the parts outside the CDR3, is DTGVSQNPRHKITKRGQNVTFRCDPISEHNRLYWYRQTLGQGPEFLTYFQNEAQLEKSRLLSDRFSAERPKGSFSTLEIQRTEQGDSAMYLCASAEDSSYEQYFGPGTRLTVT.

This clonotype was seen just once. CDR3 protein: CSASDSAYEQYF. Here the CDR3 DNA reads TGCAGCGCCTCCGACAGTGCCTACGAGCAGTACTTC. The chain recombines TRBV29-1 with TRBJ2-7; maybe TRBD1 (5 bases). This CDR3 comprises 12 residues. Germline V gene data show CDR1 as SQVTM and CDR2 as ANQGSEA. With 7 bases removed from V and 2 bases from J, the gap between germline ends came to 12 bases.

The rearrangement links TRBV12-3 or TRBV12-4 to TRBJ1-4, with D hard to call. The CDR3 contains 14 residues. V gave up 8 bases and J gave up 0 bases, with 10 bases separating them. The CDR3 DNA follows: TGTGCCAGCGCCAGCCGTGCAACTAATGAAAAACTGTTTTTT. It specifies CASASRATNEKLFF.

This clonotype was counted many times. The gene calls are TRBV11-2 and TRBJ2-5; D could derive from TRBD1 or TRBD2 (5 bases each). The CDR3 has 15 residues. Germline CDR1 SGHAT, CDR2 FQNNGV. The V and J ends lost 5 bases and 4 bases respectively, with 17 bases between them. The CDR3 nucleotides read TGTGCCAGCAGCAAAAGGCCCACTGGGGGAGAGACCCAGTACTTC. Amino acid sequence: CASSKRPTGGETQYF.

V usage is TRBV6-2 or TRBV6-3 and J usage is TRBJ1-1, with D possibly matching TRBD1 (5 bases). The CDR3 contains 14 residues. Between the trimmed V and J ends, which lost 8 bases and 1 base, there was a span of 14 bases. CDR1 is MNHEY and CDR2 is SVGEGT in the germline V gene. The CDR3 DNA sequence: TGTGCCAGCCGCCCCCCAGGGACGAACACTGAAGCTTTCTTT. The encoded protein is CASRPPGTNTEAFF.

The chain carries TRBV28 and TRBJ1-4; D may be TRBD1 (5 bases). Trimming removed 6 bases at V and 6 bases at J, with 14 bases between. Germline loops: CDR1 MDHEN, CDR2 SYDVKM. This CDR3 has 14 amino acids. CDR3 sequence (DNA): TGTGCCAGCAGCGGCCGGGACTTCTATGAAAAACTGTTTTTT. Its protein product is CASSGRDFYEKLFF. The variable domain in full, completed from reference TRBV28 and TRBJ1-4, reads DVKVTQSSRYLVKRTGEKVFLECVQDMDHENMFWYRQDPGLGLRLIYFSYDVKMKEKGDIPEGYSVSREKKERFSLILESASTNQTSMYLCASSGRDFYEKLFFGSGTQLSVL.

The chain links TRBV23-1 to TRBJ2-5; no clear D gene. TRBV23-1 is reported as an ORF; its role is uncertain. CDR3 length: 12 residues. V was trimmed by 7 bases and J by 5 bases, leaving 11 bases between them. The DNA of the CDR3 is TGCGCCAGCATCCTGGGGTACGAGACCCAGTACTTC. It codes for CASILGYETQYF.

The rearrangement uses TRBV7-8 and TRBJ2-5, with D maybe TRBD2 (7 bases). V was shortened by 5 bases and J by 6 bases, with 19 bases between the two germline ends. Per germline, CDR1 SGHVS and CDR2 FQNEAQ. The CDR3 is made up of 15 amino acids. The CDR3 sequence is CASSKKGGEGKTQYF. The CDR3, as DNA: TGTGCCAGCAGCAAAAAAGGGGGGGAAGGAAAGACCCAGTACTTC.

In its sample, this clonotype was seen a few times. This rearrangement joins TRBV28 to TRBJ1-5; D not certain. Germline V gene data show CDR1 as MDHEN and CDR2 as SYDVKM. V was pared by 8 bases and J by 2 bases, with 16 bases between. This CDR3 is built from 15 residues. As DNA, the CDR3 is TGTGCCAGCGAGTTTACGACCCGGGGCAATCAGCCCCAGCATTTT. It is translated as CASEFTTRGNQPQHF. The full variable domain, its missing parts supplied by reference TRBV28 and TRBJ1-5, is DVKVTQSSRYLVKRTGEKVFLECVQDMDHENMFWYRQDPGLGLRLIYFSYDVKMKEKGDIPEGYSVSREKKERFSLILESASTNQTSMYLCASEFTTRGNQPQHFGDGTRLSIL.

The V gene is TRBV19, the J gene TRBJ2-1; no reliable D call. The germline V gene encodes CDR1 LNHDA and CDR2 SQIVND (reference sequence). V lost 4 bases, J lost 3 bases, and 7 bases lay in between. The CDR3 covers 13 residues. The DNA for the CDR3 is TGTGCCAGTAGTAAGGCAATCTACAATGAGCAGTTCTTC. Protein sequence: CASSKAIYNEQFF.

The rearrangement joins TRBV4-1 to TRBJ2-1; D gene unclear. Germline CDR1 and CDR2: MGHRA and YSYEKL. The CDR3 is made up of 15 amino acids. V was pared by 0 bases and J by 1 base, with 7 bases between. As DNA, the CDR3 is TGCGCCAGCAGCCAAGATCTTGGTTCCTACAATGAGCAGTTCTTC. Encoded protein: CASSQDLGSYNEQFF.

V is TRBV27 and J is TRBJ2-4, with D unclear. V was pared by 4 bases and J by 8 bases, with 15 bases between. This CDR3 region has 14 residues. The germline V gene encodes CDR1 MNHEY and CDR2 SMNVEV (reference sequence). CDR3 DNA: TGTGCCAGCAGTTCGCGTATGCAGATGGACATTCAGTACTTC. Translating it yields CASSSRMQMDIQYF.

This clonotype was seen a few times. The V and J genes are TRBV27 and TRBJ2-5, with no clear D. Germline CDR1 MNHEY, CDR2 SMNVEV (reference sequence). CDR3 length equals 14 residues. V was trimmed by 4 bases and J by 3 bases, leaving 12 bases between them. Here the CDR3 reads CASSSAQQKETQYF. The CDR3 DNA reads as TGTGCCAGCAGTTCGGCCCAACAGAAAGAGACCCAGTACTTC.

This clonotype turned up a few times. The genes are TRBV6-1 and TRBJ1-3; TRBD1 might be the D (5 bases). This CDR3 contains 15 residues. Germline V gives CDR1 MNHNS, CDR2 SASEGT. The germline V and J ends were trimmed by 0 bases and 0 bases, with 6 bases remaining between them. This CDR3 is CASSEAGHSGNTIYF. In nucleotides, the CDR3 is TGTGCCAGCAGTGAAGCGGGGCACTCTGGAAACACCATATATTTT.

The chain carries TRBV6-2 or TRBV6-3 and TRBJ1-1; no clear D. The germline V gene encodes CDR1 MNHEY and CDR2 SVGEGT. This CDR3 has 13 residues. The germline V and J ends were trimmed by 2 bases and 3 bases, with 7 bases remaining between them. CDR3 coding DNA: TGTGCCAGCAGTTACATGGTGGACACTGAAGCTTTCTTT. Encoded protein: CASSYMVDTEAFF.

This clonotype was seen a few times. This rearrangement joins TRBV20-1 to TRBJ2-2; a weak D match, TRBD2 (6 bases). V lost 5 bases and J lost 8, with 24 bases in between. The germline V gene has CDR1 DFQATT and CDR2 SNEGSKA (reference sequence). The CDR3 is 16 residues long. The CDR3 DNA follows: TGCAGTGCTCGATCTCCTAGTGGGACTGCCTTGGGGGAGCTGTTTTTT. Translation gives CSARSPSGTALGELFF.

The chain links TRBV6-1 to TRBJ2-7; D call uncertain. The V end was cut by 0 bases, the J end by 6 bases, with 6 bases between. Germline V gene data show CDR1 as MNHNS and CDR2 as SASEGT. This CDR3 has 12 residues. The CDR3 region has the DNA TGTGCCAGCAGTGAAGCCCCGACCGAGCAGTACTTC. It is translated as CASSEAPTEQYF.

The rearrangement links TRBV5-8 to TRBJ1-6; 8 bases match TRBD1. J gave up 6 bases and V 2 bases, and 7 bases lay outside the gene matches. The CDR3 is made up of 16 amino acids. The V gene's germline CDR1 is SGHTS and CDR2 YDEGEE. The CDR3 sequence: CASSLRTGSGNSPLHF. In DNA form, the CDR3 reads TGTGCCAGCAGCTTACGGACAGGGAGCGGTAATTCACCCCTCCACTTT. Looking up the rest from reference TRBV5-8 and TRBJ1-6 gives the full variable domain: EAGVTQSPTHLIKTRGQQATLRCSPISGHTSVYWYQQALGLGLQFLLWYDEGEERNRGNFPPRFSGRQFPNYSSELNVNALELEDSALYLCASSLRTGSGNSPLHFGNGTRLTVT.